This entry lists 7 T cell receptor beta chains sequenced from one sample in a study of shared clonotypes between healthy human individuals. Generated by immunoSEQ multiplex PCR, the TCRdb table keeps only in-frame clones and is missing some. In the table there are millions of clones, roughly 96% of which are singletons. Material: naive CD4+ T cells sorted from blood. Stated subset: CD45RA+ positively selected. The receptor set was obtained from a man between 18 and 35 years old in good health.

V gene TRBV28 combines with J gene TRBJ1-6, with D perhaps TRBD1 (5 bases). The ends were cut back, 7 bases at V and 8 bases at J, with 6 bases in the middle. CDR3 length equals 11 residues. Germline loops: CDR1 MDHEN, CDR2 SYDVKM. CDR3 coding DNA: TGTGCCAGCACGGGGGATTCACCCCTCCACTTT. Its translation: CASTGDSPLHF.

The rearrangement uses TRBV6-5 and TRBJ1-4; 10 bases are a match to TRBD1. The CDR3 consists of 15 residues. From germline, CDR1 is MNHEY and CDR2 SVGAGI. V trimming: 5 bases; J trimming: 6 bases; junction bases outside the gene matches: 6. CDR3 in DNA: TGTGCCAGCAGTAGATCCGGGACAGGGGATGAAAAACTGTTTTTT. It codes for CASSRSGTGDEKLFF.

The chain has TRBV5-6 and TRBJ1-1, with D unclear. This CDR3 is built from 13 residues. Trimming took 2 bases from V and 3 from J, leaving 8 bases between them. Germline CDR1 is SGHDT and CDR2 is YYEEEE. DNA of the CDR3: TGTGCCAGCAGCTTCTCTCGGTACACTGAAGCTTTCTTT. The encoded protein is CASSFSRYTEAFF.

This chain uses TRBV6-1 with TRBJ1-5; D ambiguous. This CDR3 spans 16 amino acids. Germline assignment: CDR1 MNHNS and CDR2 SASEGT. V was trimmed by 2 bases and J by 2 bases, leaving 13 bases between them. CDR3 in amino acids: CASSESGLVGNQPQHF. DNA for the CDR3: TGTGCCAGCAGTGAAAGCGGCTTGGTTGGCAATCAGCCCCAGCATTTT.

The rearrangement joins TRBV5-1 to TRBJ2-1; 8 bases fit TRBD2. V lost 5 bases, J lost 7 bases, and 8 bases stayed unmatched. This CDR3 contains 14 residues. Looked up from germline, CDR1 is SGHRS and CDR2 is YFSETQ. The CDR3 DNA follows: TGCGCCAGCAGAGCGGGCGGGGGGTTGAATGAGCAGTTCTTC. This encodes CASRAGGGLNEQFF.

Note on this clone: The sample contains more than one DNA sequence encoding this CDR3. V is TRBV6-6 and J is TRBJ2-2; D is ambiguous. The CDR3 has 14 residues. Germline CDR1 reads MNHNY; CDR2 reads SVGAGI (reference sequence). The V and J ends lost 5 bases and 1 base respectively, with 8 bases between them. The CDR3 DNA reads TGTGCCAGCAGTCCAGACCTGAACACCGGGGAGCTGTTTTTT. Its protein product is CASSPDLNTGELFF.

The count of this clone is one. The rearrangement uses TRBV30 and TRBJ1-2; 10 bases agree with TRBD1. Per germline, CDR1 GTSNPN and CDR2 SVGIG (reference sequence). With 6 bases clipped from V and 8 bases from J, the junction kept 3 bases outside the gene matches. CDR3 size: 11 residues. CDR3 amino acids: CACDRGRGYTF. The DNA for the CDR3 is TGTGCCTGTGACAGGGGGCGCGGCTACACCTTC.